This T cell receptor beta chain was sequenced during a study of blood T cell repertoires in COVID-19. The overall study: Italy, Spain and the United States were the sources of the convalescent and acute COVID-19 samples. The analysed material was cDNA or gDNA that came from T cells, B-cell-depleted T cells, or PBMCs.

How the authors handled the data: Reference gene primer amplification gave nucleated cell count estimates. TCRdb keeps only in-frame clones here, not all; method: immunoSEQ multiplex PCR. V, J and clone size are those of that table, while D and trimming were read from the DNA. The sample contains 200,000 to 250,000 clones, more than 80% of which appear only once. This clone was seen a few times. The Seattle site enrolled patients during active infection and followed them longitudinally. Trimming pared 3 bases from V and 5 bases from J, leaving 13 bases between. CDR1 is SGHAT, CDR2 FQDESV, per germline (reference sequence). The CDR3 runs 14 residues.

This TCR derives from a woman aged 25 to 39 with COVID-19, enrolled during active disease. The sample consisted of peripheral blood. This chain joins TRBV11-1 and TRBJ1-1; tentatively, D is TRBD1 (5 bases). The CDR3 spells CASSFGWGETEAFF. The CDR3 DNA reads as TGTGCCAGCAGCTTCGGGTGGGGGGAGACTGAAGCTTTCTTT.